This T cell receptor beta chain originates from a study of OX40 agonist ivuxolimab in advanced cancers. Clones were read by immunoSEQ multiplex PCR, and TCRdb kept only the in-frame ones, dropping some. The top ten hold less than 50% of the sample, which has approximately 39,000 clones, nearly 90% seen once. Germline lookup yields CDR1 MDHEN and CDR2 SYDVKM. V gave up 3 bases and J gave up 8 bases, with 16 bases separating them. The CDR3 extends over 14 amino acids. The origin of this receptor is an adult with an advanced solid tumor such as melanoma, head and neck, liver or kidney cancer. Sequenced here: CD4+ or CD8+ T cells sorted from blood, sampled in a trial of the OX40 agonist ivuxolimab. The chain carries TRBV28 and TRBJ1-2; no clear D. CDR3 residues: CASSFHKGTEGYTF. The DNA for the CDR3 is TGTGCCAGCAGTTTTCATAAGGGAACAGAGGGCTACACCTTC.